This entry describes one T cell receptor beta chain. Patients sequenced had flow cytometry evidence of CD8+CD57+ cell expansion. The data derive from a study of CD8+CD57+ T cells in acquired aplastic anemia. The study profiled TCR beta VDJ and CDR3 using genomic DNA as template. Using its own MiXCR run on the reads, TCRdb lists one record per CDR3 protein. The table has some 180,000 distinct CDR3 sequences, 48% seen once. Source material: sorted CD4+, CD8+, or CD8+CD57+ T cells (not recorded which) from PBMCs. The receptor's source is a human donor with aplastic anemia.

The CDR3 sequence is CASSWSTETQYF. The DNA for the CDR3 is TGTGCCAGCAGCTGGAGTACGGAGACCCAGTACTTC. J is TRBJ2-5 and V is TRBV7-9; D uncertain. The CDR3 extends over 12 amino acids. CDR1 and CDR2 from the germline V gene are SEHNR and FQNEAQ (reference sequence). The germline V and J ends were trimmed by 4 bases and 5 bases, with 8 bases remaining between them. The whole variable domain, filled in from reference TRBV7-9 and TRBJ2-5, reads DTGVSQNPRHKITKRGQNVTFRCDPISEHNRLYWYRQTLGQGPEFLTYFQNEAQLEKSRLLSDRFSAERPKGSFSTLEIQRTEQGDSAMYLCASSWSTETQYFGPGTRLLVL.